The T cell receptor beta chain described here comes from a study of OX40 agonist ivuxolimab in advanced cancers. With regard to the full study: Ivuxolimab was a fully human IgG2 agonistic monoclonal antibody targeting the costimulatory receptor OX40 (CD134). Intravenous ivuxolimab was administered to patients every 2 weeks at six dose levels: 0.01, 0.1, 0.3, 1.5, 3 and 10 mg/kg. Of the approximately 53 patients in dose escalation, 19 had hepatocellular carcinoma, around 15 had melanoma, 9 had renal cell carcinoma and 9 had head and neck cancer. A male proportion of roughly 80% and a mean age of approximately 58 years, ranging from roughly 23 to 79, were recorded for the dose-escalation cohort. Prior anti-PD-1, anti-PD-L1 or anti-CTLA-4 therapy was permitted, and checkpoint inhibitors had been received by less than 45% of dose-escalation patients. Partial responses occurred in three dose-escalation patients, of whom one had hepatocellular carcinoma and two had cutaneous melanoma. The purpose of peripheral TCRbeta sequencing was to test whether ivuxolimab changed TCR sequence diversity and led to clonal T-cell expansion. The paper covers the monotherapy dose-escalation part of the phase I ivuxolimab trial, which included N ≈ 50 patients.

For sequencing of the TCRbeta CDR3 region, genomic DNA was extracted from the sorted cells. The immunoSEQ Assay was used to sequence the TCRbeta CDR3 regions. The table comes from immuneACCESS by way of TCRdb, which keeps in-frame sequences with V and J called. Part of the clones is missing from these tables; in studies checked, under half for an unresolved V gene and the rest for unknown reasons. The sample yields about 41,000 clones; around 89% were counted once. The ten largest make up roughly 25% of the sample. Note on this clone: Its antigen is still unknown. No much larger clonotype is one base removed from it; base qualities were not supplied.

Findings and caveats that apply to the study as a whole: In the 0.1-3.0 mg/kg groups, partial responders had among the lowest normalized peripheral clonal expansion, particularly in CD8+ T cells. After ivuxolimab, expanded clones were on average more numerous among CD8+ T cells than among CD4+ T cells. The antigen specificity of the peripheral T cells that underwent clonal expansion was not determined. At doses of 0.1 to 3.0 mg/kg, clonal expansion of both CD4+ and CD8+ blood T cells was observed from baseline to week 6. Low levels of normalized T-cell clonal expansion were also seen in some patients who did not respond.

A distance of 11 bases separates the germline ends of V and J, which lose 11 bases and 1 base respectively. The CDR3 spans 12 residues, from the cysteine through the phenylalanine. Only CDR3 DNA remains: 36 bases, in frame from the first base. The germline V gene encodes CDR1 SNHLY and CDR2 FYNNEI. The trial excluded patients who had a history of autoimmune disease or who were on systemic immunosuppression. Peripheral blood for TCR sequencing was drawn from every dose cohort at baseline, at cycle 4 day 1 and at cycle 7 day 1. The samples were drawn from a first-in-human, open-label, multicenter phase I dose-escalation trial of ivuxolimab. Adults with locally advanced or metastatic head and neck squamous cell, hepatocellular, melanoma or renal cell carcinoma were enrolled in the trial. Before TCR sequencing, CD4+ T cells and CD8+ T cells were sorted from peripheral blood as separate populations.

The rearrangement joined TRBV2 to TRBJ1-1, with the D gene too uncertain to name. The specimen comprised CD4+ or CD8+ T cells sorted from blood, sampled in a trial of the OX40 agonist ivuxolimab. The clonotype originates from an adult with an advanced solid tumor such as melanoma, head and neck, liver or kidney cancer. The CDR3 is CASAIGNTEAFF. At the DNA level, the sequence is TGTGCCTCAGCCATTGGGAACACTGAAGCTTTCTTT.